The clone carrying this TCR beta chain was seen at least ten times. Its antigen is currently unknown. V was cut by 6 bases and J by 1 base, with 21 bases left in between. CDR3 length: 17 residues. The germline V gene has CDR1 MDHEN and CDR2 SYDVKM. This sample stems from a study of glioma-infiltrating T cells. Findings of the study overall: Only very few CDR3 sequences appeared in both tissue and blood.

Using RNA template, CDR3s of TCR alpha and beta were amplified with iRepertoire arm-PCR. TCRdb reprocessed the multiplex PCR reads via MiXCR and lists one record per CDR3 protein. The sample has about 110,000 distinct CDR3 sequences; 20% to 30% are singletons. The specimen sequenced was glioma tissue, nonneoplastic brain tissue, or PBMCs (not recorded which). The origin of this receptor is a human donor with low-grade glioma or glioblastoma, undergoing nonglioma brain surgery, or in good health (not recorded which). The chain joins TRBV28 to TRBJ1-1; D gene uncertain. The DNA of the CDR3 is TGTGCCAGCAGCCTGTCAAGAATAGGAAAGGCGAACACTGAAGCTTTCTTT. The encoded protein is CASSLSRIGKANTEAFF.